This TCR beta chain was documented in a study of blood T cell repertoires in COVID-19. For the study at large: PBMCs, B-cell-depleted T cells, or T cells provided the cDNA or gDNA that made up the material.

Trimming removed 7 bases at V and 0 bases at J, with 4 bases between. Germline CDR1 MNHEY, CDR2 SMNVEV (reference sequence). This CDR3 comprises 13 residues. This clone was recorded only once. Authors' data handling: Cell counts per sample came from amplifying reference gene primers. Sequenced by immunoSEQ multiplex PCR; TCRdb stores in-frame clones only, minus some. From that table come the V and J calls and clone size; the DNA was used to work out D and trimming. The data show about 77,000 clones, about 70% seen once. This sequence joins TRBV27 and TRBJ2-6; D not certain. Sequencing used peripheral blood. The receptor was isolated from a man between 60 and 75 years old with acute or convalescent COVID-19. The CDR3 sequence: CASMASGANVLTF. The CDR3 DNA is TGTGCCAGCATGGCCTCTGGGGCCAACGTCCTGACTTTC.